The clone carrying this TCR beta chain showed up just a few times. Its cognate antigen is unknown. The data were obtained in a study of early T cells in non-severe SARS-CoV-2 infection. About the study: Bulk RNA from unsorted whole blood was sequenced; chains were unpaired. Study findings and constraints: The study's VDJdb matching favored anti-spike CD8 responses and missed private and CD4 specificities.

Researchers tagged individual cDNA molecules with unique molecular identifiers. TCRdb analysed the 5' RACE reads with MiXCR anew, one entry per CDR3 protein. The profile shows roughly 53,000 distinct CDR3 sequences, around 12% of them singletons. V lost 2 bases to trimming and J lost 3 bases; unmatched junction nucleotides: 0. The germline V gene encodes CDR1 KGHSH and CDR2 LQKENI. This CDR3 has 13 amino acids. The sample here was whole blood, taken at baseline. V gene TRBV18 combines with J gene TRBJ2-7; TRBD1 matches at 8 bases. The source of this sequence is an adult who was a healthcare worker with PCR-confirmed SARS-CoV-2 infection or an uninfected control (not recorded which). CDR3 region: CASSPGTGYEQYF. CDR3 bases: TGTGCCAGCTCACCAGGGACAGGCTACGAGCAGTACTTC.